The 32 T cell receptor beta chains below all came from one sample that was sequenced in a study of T-cell memory formation after mild COVID-19. TCRdb re-derived calls from the 5' RACE reads in MiXCR, one entry per CDR3 protein. In the table there are 250,000 to 350,000 distinct CDR3 sequences, around 15% of which are singletons. The sequenced sample was PBMCs or a T cell subset sorted from them (not recorded which). The receptors shown here come from a man younger than 35 who had mild COVID-19 (a few samples of this study predate the infection). Cell type and time point are not known.

The chain employs TRBV6-5 and TRBJ2-5; 15 nucleotides line up with TRBD2. Germline CDR1 and CDR2: MNHEY and SVGAGI. The CDR3 length is 17 residues. V shed 2 bases, J shed 3 bases, and the junction held 4 bases outside the gene matches. CDR3 sequence: CASSYDGTSGGKETQYF. The CDR3, as DNA: TGTGCCAGCAGTTACGATGGGACTAGCGGGGGGAAAGAGACCCAGTACTTC.

J is TRBJ2-7 and V is TRBV18; D remains unclear. The V end was cut by 4 bases, the J end by 6 bases, with 16 bases between. The CDR3 length is 14 residues. Germline CDR1 and CDR2: KGHSH and LQKENI. CDR3 loop: CASSLSRARSEQYF. CDR3 nucleotide sequence: TGTGCCAGCTCACTATCCCGCGCCCGGAGCGAGCAGTACTTC.

In its sample, this clonotype was seen a few times. The chain links TRBV7-2 to TRBJ1-5, with a tentative D call TRBD1 (6 bases). There are 16 residues in the CDR3. Germline CDR1 SGHTA, CDR2 FQGNSA. Trimming removed 5 bases at V and 7 bases at J, with 21 bases between. This chain's CDR3 is CASSPRGQWDYQPQHF. For the CDR3, the DNA is TGTGCCAGCAGCCCTCGGGGGCAATGGGATTACCAGCCCCAGCATTTT.

This clonotype was picked up many times. This rearrangement joins TRBV5-1 to TRBJ2-2; D not certain. V lost 0 bases and J lost 4, with 7 bases in between. The CDR3 extends over 14 amino acids. CDR1 is SGHRS and CDR2 is YFSETQ in the germline V gene. Here the CDR3 DNA reads TGCGCCAGCAGCTTGGACGTGAGCACCGGGGAGCTGTTTTTT. It codes for CASSLDVSTGELFF.

This clonotype has just a few counts. The chain is built from TRBV20-1 and TRBJ2-7; 10 bases are a match to TRBD1. The V and J ends lost 2 bases and 4 bases, in that order; junction bases with no gene match: 5. The CDR3 runs 14 residues. CDR1 is DFQATT and CDR2 is SNEGSKA in the germline V gene (reference sequence). The CDR3 nucleotides read TGCAGTGCTAGAATCCGGGACAGGGGTTACGAGCAGTACTTC. Its translation: CSARIRDRGYEQYF.

In its sample, this clonotype was seen many times. V and J are TRBV12-3 or TRBV12-4 and TRBJ2-3; D uncertain. CDR3 length equals 13 residues. Trimming took 5 bases from V and 5 from J, leaving 11 bases between them. The CDR3 nucleotides read TGTGCCAGCAGTACGCCGTTTGGAGATACGCAGTATTTT. It yields the protein CASSTPFGDTQYF.

The chain couples TRBV20-1 to TRBJ2-6; maybe TRBD2 (5 bases). Trimming cost V 4 bases and J 0 bases, with 13 bases left between them. The CDR3 totals 16 residues. CDR1 is DFQATT, CDR2 SNEGSKA, per germline (reference sequence). The CDR3 DNA reads as TGCAGTGCTACGAGTGGGAGTAGCTCTGGGGCCAACGTCCTGACTTTC. Translation: CSATSGSSSGANVLTF.

This chain connects TRBV7-9 to TRBJ2-3, with a tentative D call TRBD2 (5 bases). The germline V gene has CDR1 SEHNR and CDR2 FQNEAQ (reference sequence). The CDR3 length is 10 residues. The DNA for the CDR3 is TGTGTACTAGGAGCAGATACGCAGTATTTT. Amino acid sequence: CVLGADTQYF.

The chain joins TRBV4-1 to TRBJ2-3; 9 bases match TRBD2. V shed 4 bases and J 0 bases; nucleotides not matched to a gene: 11. From germline, CDR1 is MGHRA and CDR2 YSYEKL. This CDR3 has 18 residues. The CDR3 bases are TGCGCCAGCAGCCTCAAACTACTAGCGGGCACTAGCACAGATACGCAGTATTTT. This sequence encodes CASSLKLLAGTSTDTQYF.

This clonotype was picked up a small number of times. The CDR3 DNA reads as TGCAGTGCTAGTTCCGGGGCGGGTCCGGATACGCAGTATTTT. It translates to CSASSGAGPDTQYF. V usage is TRBV20-1 and J usage is TRBJ2-3; the D call may be TRBD1 or TRBD2 (5 bases each). Germline V gene lookup returns CDR1 DFQATT and CDR2 SNEGSKA (reference sequence). V dropped 3 bases and J dropped 6 bases, with 16 bases sitting between them. The CDR3 consists of 14 residues.

The CDR3 here is CASSPPGYYEQYF. CDR3 nucleotide sequence: TGTGCCAGCTCACCACCTGGCTACTACGAGCAGTACTTC. The chain has TRBV18 and TRBJ2-7; D gene uncertain. CDR1 is KGHSH, CDR2 LQKENI, per germline. Trimming pared 0 bases from V and 3 bases from J, leaving 6 bases between. The CDR3 is 13 residues long.

This clonotype has only a few counts. CDR3: CASSQGETDTQYF. The CDR3 DNA sequence: TGTGCCAGCAGCCAAGGGGAAACAGATACGCAGTATTTT. The chain joins TRBV3-1 to TRBJ2-3; no firm D call. V was clipped by 1 base and J by 3 bases, with 5 bases between them. This CDR3 spans 13 amino acids. CDR1 is LGHDT, CDR2 YNNKEL, per germline (reference sequence).

The rearrangement uses TRBV5-6 and TRBJ2-7, with 9 bases aligning to TRBD1. The CDR3 sequence is 15 residues long. V lost 4 bases to trimming and J lost 1 base; unmatched junction nucleotides: 6. The germline CDR1 and CDR2 sequences are SGHDT and YYEEEE. DNA for the CDR3: TGTGCCAGCAGCGACGCCGGGACAGGGTCCTACGAGCAGTACTTC. It codes for CASSDAGTGSYEQYF. The whole variable domain, remainder taken from reference TRBV5-6 and TRBJ2-7, is DAGVTQSPTHLIKTRGQQVTLRCSPKSGHDTVSWYQQALGQGPQFIFQYYEEEERQRGNFPDRFSGHQFPNYSSELNVNALLLGDSALYLCASSDAGTGSYEQYFGPGTRLTVT.

Only a few counts were recorded for this clonotype. This sequence joins TRBV4-2 and TRBJ1-6; D possibly corresponds to TRBD1 (6 bases). The germline V gene has CDR1 LGHNA and CDR2 YNFKEQ. The CDR3 has 16 amino acids. Trimming pared 1 base from V and 0 bases from J, leaving 7 bases between. In DNA form, the CDR3 reads TGTGCCAGCAGCCAAGTGGACAGCTCCTATAATTCACCCCTCCACTTT. It translates to CASSQVDSSYNSPLHF.

This clonotype was seen at least ten times. The chain couples TRBV5-1 to TRBJ1-2, with 9 bases that match TRBD1. The CDR3 sequence is 15 residues long. Germline V lookup: CDR1 SGHRS, CDR2 YFSETQ. V dropped 6 bases and J dropped 6; count of bases not matched to a gene: 12. The CDR3 region has the DNA TGCGCCAGCAACGACGTGACAGGGGGGAATAATGGCTACACCTTC. It encodes CASNDVTGGNNGYTF.

This sequence joins TRBV7-2 and TRBJ1-3; D call uncertain. Per germline, CDR1 SGHTA and CDR2 FQGNSA. Trimming removed 6 bases at V and 0 bases at J, with 9 bases between. The CDR3 consists of 14 residues. For the CDR3, the DNA is TGTGCCAGCAGTTTAAGTCTCTCTGGAAACACCATATATTTT. It codes for CASSLSLSGNTIYF.

This clonotype was detected many times. The chain is built from TRBV4-1 and TRBJ1-1; TRBD1 aligns across 7 bases. There are 15 residues in the CDR3. Trimming cost V 0 bases and J 3 bases; bases outside gene matches: 4. Looked up from germline, CDR1 is MGHRA and CDR2 is YSYEKL. CDR3 region: CASSQEVTGDTEAFF. CDR3 bases: TGCGCCAGCAGCCAAGAGGTCACAGGGGACACTGAAGCTTTCTTT.

This clonotype showed up just a few times. V is TRBV12-3 or TRBV12-4 and J is TRBJ2-1, with D unresolved. The ends were cut back, 7 bases at V and 3 bases at J, with 13 bases in the middle. CDR3 length equals 14 residues. DNA for the CDR3: TGTGCCAGCACCCCCTCGAGCTTCTACAATGAGCAGTTCTTC. It codes for CASTPSSFYNEQFF.

There are many counts of this clonotype. The rearrangement uses TRBV12-3 or TRBV12-4 and TRBJ2-1, with unresolved D. The V end was cut by 2 bases, the J end by 5 bases, with 7 bases between. This CDR3 spans 13 amino acids. The CDR3 is CASSLRVNNEQFF. In nucleotides, the CDR3 is TGTGCCAGCAGTTTAAGGGTAAACAATGAGCAGTTCTTC.

A few counts support this clonotype. The chain carries TRBV6-2 or TRBV6-3 and TRBJ2-5; no clear D. The ends were cut back, 7 bases at V and 5 bases at J, with 20 bases in the middle. In germline, CDR1 is MNHEY, CDR2 SVGEGT. The CDR3 runs 15 residues. The CDR3 DNA follows: TGTGCCAGCAAACGCTTCTCCGGCCAAGGGGAGACCCAGTACTTC. Translation gives CASKRFSGQGETQYF.

This clonotype occurred a few times. The chain employs TRBV18 and TRBJ1-1, with D tentatively TRBD1 (6 bases). The CDR3 contains 15 residues. The germline V gene encodes CDR1 KGHSH and CDR2 LQKENI. The germline V and J ends were trimmed by 3 bases and 4 bases, with 15 bases remaining between them. As DNA, the CDR3 is TGTGCCAGCTCACCCCCCACAGGGTACGGCACTGAAGCTTTCTTT. This gives the protein CASSPPTGYGTEAFF.

This rearrangement joins TRBV5-6 to TRBJ2-3, with TRBD1 matching 9 bases. CDR1 and CDR2 from the germline V gene are SGHDT and YYEEEE. V lost 4 bases, J lost 5 bases, and 8 bases stayed unmatched. The CDR3 length is 15 residues. CDR3 nucleotides: TGTGCCAGCAGCGGCCGGGACAGGGTGAAAGATACGCAGTATTTT. As protein: CASSGRDRVKDTQYF.

This clonotype was detected a few times. The chain uses TRBV7-2 and TRBJ2-5, with D possibly TRBD1 on 5 matching bases. The germline V gene encodes CDR1 SGHTA and CDR2 FQGNSA. This CDR3 spans 13 amino acids. V was shortened by 5 bases and J by 2 bases, with 9 bases between the two germline ends. The CDR3 DNA sequence: TGTGCCAGCAGCAGGGGCTGGCAAGAGACCCAGTACTTC. This translates into CASSRGWQETQYF.

This clonotype was observed a few times. V and J are TRBV6-5 and TRBJ1-3; 7 bases match TRBD1. V lost 2 bases to trimming and J lost 4 bases; unmatched junction nucleotides: 14. The CDR3 length is 18 residues. The germline V gene encodes CDR1 MNHEY and CDR2 SVGAGI. The chain's CDR3 is CASSYDPPTGSTGNTIYF. CDR3 bases: TGTGCCAGCAGTTACGACCCCCCGACAGGGAGTACCGGAAACACCATATATTTT.

The chain carries TRBV10-3 and TRBJ1-5; no reliable D call. Germline V lookup: CDR1 ENHRY, CDR2 SYGVKD. Deletions cut 2 bases from V and 2 bases from J, with 10 bases between. This CDR3 has 15 residues. DNA of the CDR3: TGTGCCATCAGTGAGGTCGAGGGTGGCAATCAGCCCCAGCATTTT. This sequence encodes CAISEVEGGNQPQHF.

This chain connects TRBV12-3 or TRBV12-4 to TRBJ2-1; the match to TRBD1 covers 7 bases. The CDR3 spans 13 residues. V was clipped by 7 bases and J by 10 bases; unmatched bases: 10. CDR3 amino acids: CASNLQGLGEQFF. In nucleotides, the CDR3 is TGTGCCAGCAACCTACAGGGGTTAGGGGAGCAGTTCTTC.

Only a few counts were recorded for this clonotype. This chain uses TRBV12-3 or TRBV12-4 with TRBJ1-2; D gene unclear. Trimming cost V 2 bases and J 8 bases, with 15 bases left between them. The CDR3 is 14 residues long. CDR3 in DNA: TGTGCCAGCAGTTTAATGGCAGGCCCCCGGGGCTACACCTTC. This translates into CASSLMAGPRGYTF.

This chain joins TRBV9 and TRBJ1-4, with a weak D call TRBD1 (5 bases). The CDR3 length is 15 residues. Trimming took off 0 bases at V and 5 bases at J, with 11 bases between the two ends. Germline V gene lookup returns CDR1 SGDLS and CDR2 YYNGEE. This CDR3 is CASSVAGDGNEKLFF. The CDR3, as DNA: TGTGCCAGCAGCGTAGCCGGGGACGGGAATGAAAAACTGTTTTTT. Based on the CDR3 plus reference TRBV9 and TRBJ1-4, the full variable domain is DSGVTQTPKHLITATGQRVTLRCSPRSGDLSVYWYQQSLDQGLQFLIQYYNGEERAKGNILERFSAQQFPDLHSELNLSSLELGDSALYFCASSVAGDGNEKLFFGSGTQLSVL.

This chain joins TRBV3-1 and TRBJ1-1, with 7 bases fitting TRBD1. V lost 1 base, J lost 6 bases, and 14 bases stayed unmatched. Germline V gene sequence: CDR1 LGHDT, CDR2 YNNKEL (reference sequence). CDR3 length equals 17 residues. Here the CDR3 reads CASSQGLQGIGKAEAFF. The CDR3 DNA reads as TGTGCCAGCAGCCAAGGCCTACAGGGGATTGGGAAGGCTGAAGCTTTCTTT.

The J gene is TRBJ1-3, the V gene TRBV7-8; D is possibly TRBD1 (6 bases). V was clipped by 5 bases and J by 5 bases, with 13 bases between them. CDR1 is SGHVS and CDR2 is FQNEAQ in the germline V gene. The CDR3 runs to 14 residues. Here the CDR3 reads CASSPPGTRNTIYF. Here the CDR3 DNA reads TGTGCCAGCAGCCCGCCCGGGACACGAAACACCATATATTTT.

For this clonotype: At one boundary the junction diverges from the germline segment, which might be a read error. V is TRBV4-1 and J is TRBJ2-1; D gene ambiguous. The CDR3 extends over 14 amino acids. Germline CDR1 MGHRA, CDR2 YSYEKL. The CDR3 protein is CASSQDLGLQYFVF. As DNA, the CDR3 is TGCGCCAGCAGCCAAGATCTTGGTCTACAGTATTTCGTCTTC.

This clonotype was recorded a few times. The chain recombines TRBV12-3 or TRBV12-4 with TRBJ1-2; 7 nucleotides align to TRBD1. The CDR3 has 14 amino acids. Germline trimming cut 4 bases from V and 4 bases from J; bases unmatched to any gene: 6. CDR3 in amino acids: CASSSLRDSYGYTF. The CDR3 nucleotides are TGTGCCAGCAGTTCTCTCCGGGACAGCTATGGCTACACCTTC.